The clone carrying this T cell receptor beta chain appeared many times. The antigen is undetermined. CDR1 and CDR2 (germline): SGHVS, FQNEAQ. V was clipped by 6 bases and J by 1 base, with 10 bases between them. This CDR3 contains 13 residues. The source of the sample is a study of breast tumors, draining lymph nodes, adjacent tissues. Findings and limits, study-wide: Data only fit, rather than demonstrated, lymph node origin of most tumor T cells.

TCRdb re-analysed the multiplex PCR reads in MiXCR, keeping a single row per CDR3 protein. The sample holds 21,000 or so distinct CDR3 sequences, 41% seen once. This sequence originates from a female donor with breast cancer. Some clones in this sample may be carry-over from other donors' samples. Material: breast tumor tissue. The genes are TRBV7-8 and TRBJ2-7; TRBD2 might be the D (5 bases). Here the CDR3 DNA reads TGTGCCAGCAGACGAGGGAAATCCTACGAGCAGTACTTC. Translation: CASRRGKSYEQYF.